A single T cell receptor beta chain is shown here with its context. Its binding antigen is unknown. Base qualities are not at hand, and no much larger clone is one base apart. The immunoSEQ hsTCRB assay version 4 in survey mode was used to sequence TCRbeta repertoires from genomic DNA. For TCRbeta sequencing, genomic DNA was diluted to 9.5 to 10 ng/uL, and up to 1 ug was used per sample. In the source study's methods: ImmunoSeq Analyzer 3.0 was used for analysis of TCRbeta data, and diversity was computed on productive nucleotide rearrangements. Using the Immunarch R package, lower-bound TCR diversity was estimated with the improved Chao index and clonality was estimated with the Gini coefficient. Different nucleotide rearrangements encoding the same CDR3beta amino acid sequence were treated as distinct clonotypes. Differential abundance analysis identified TCRbeta sequences significantly enriched in antigen-responding cells relative to anti-CD3/anti-CD28-activated cells. GLIPH2 clustered TCRs by predicted peptide-MHC specificity, both within individual participants and across merged participant data sets. TCRdb mirrors the immuneACCESS table, restricted to in-frame sequences. Some clones are absent from its copies; in checked studies, under half trace to an unresolved V gene, and the reason for the others is unknown. The V and J calls and the clone size are those of that table, but D and trimming were determined from the DNA. For this sample the table gives about 33,000 clones, of which 82% were detected only once. Under 7.5% of the sample is held by the ten biggest clonotypes.

What the treatment or condition label conveys for this sample: suppressive antiretroviral therapy. Cells were stimulated with lysates of CMV-infected fibroblasts at 9 to 10 ug/mL. Memory populations depleted of antigen-responding cells were obtained by sorting nonresponding CD40L-negative CD69-negative CD45RO-high memory CD4+ T cells. HIV-1-infected adults in whom suppressive ART had been started during chronic infection were enrolled as participants. For at least 4 years, participants had undetectable plasma HIV-1 RNA, below 50 copies/mL. To be included, a participant needed positive CMV serology and a CD4+ T cell count above 400 cells/uL. Before stimulation, PBMCs were isolated using density centrifugation and then depleted of CD8+ T cells. Stimulation of CD8-depleted PBMCs was carried out for approximately 18 hours with anti-CD28/CD49d costimulation, CD40-blocking antibody and enfuvirtide, to prevent new infections. Sorting was done on either a Beckman Coulter MoFlo Legacy or an XDP sorter, and propidium iodide was used to exclude dead cells. Genomic DNA was extracted using the QIAamp DNA Mini Kit for samples with more than one million cells and using the Quick-DNA Microprep Kit for all other samples.

These data come from a study of persistence of HIV-infected CD4 T cells (dated by TCRdb to the early 2020s). Study-wide context: CMV- and HIV-1 Gag-responding CD4+ T cells were isolated from ART-treated individuals so that antigen-driven clonal expansion of HIV-1-infected cells could be examined. The median time participants had been on suppressive ART was 7 to 9 years. Peripheral blood samples of up to about 200 mL were obtained at multiple time points, with the exception of two participants, for whom leukapheresis was performed at a single time point. Proviral sequencing was used to assess clonality among infected cells, whereas TCRbeta sequencing gauged the clonality of all cells within each sorted population. The TCR cluster analysis across participants included roughly 8 participants for CMV and over 5 participants for Gag.

Overall results and qualifications from the work: Degenerate expanded CDR3beta sequences were enriched in antigen-responding cells, suggesting convergent selection of CD4+ responses to CMV and Gag. Bulk TCR analyses could not be limited to the rare CMV-responding cells that actually contained HIV-1 proviruses. TCRbeta richness in CMV- and Gag-responding cells was significantly lower than in anti-CD3/anti-CD28-responding cells; CMV-responding cells had higher oligoclonality than CD3/CD28-stimulated and Gag-responding cells. The study involved few individuals and tested only a limited range of antigens. A correlation was observed between TCR oligoclonality and proviral oligoclonality within the same sorted populations.

The germline V gene (reference sequence) supplies CDR1 SGHNT and CDR2 YYREEE. V is shortened by 4 bases, J by 8 bases, and the region joining them spans 12 bases. The CDR3 runs 12 residues from the cysteine to the phenylalanine. Of the read, only the CDR3 DNA is kept; its 36 bases are in frame from base 1. This clonotype was sampled from an adult woman with HIV who was CMV-seropositive. This receptor chain uses TRBV5-4 and TRBJ1-2; a tentative D match to TRBD1 spans 6 bases. The sequencing here drew on CD4+ T cells sorted from PBMCs after roughly 20-hour stimulation, taken from a patient who received antiretroviral therapy. The intended sense of this specimen's cell subset or site label: CD40L-CD69- CD45RO-high memory CD4 T cells not responding to CMV lysate. The sequenced DNA is TGTGCCAGCAGCAACAGGGTGCTCGGCTACACCTTC. It encodes CASSNRVLGYTF.